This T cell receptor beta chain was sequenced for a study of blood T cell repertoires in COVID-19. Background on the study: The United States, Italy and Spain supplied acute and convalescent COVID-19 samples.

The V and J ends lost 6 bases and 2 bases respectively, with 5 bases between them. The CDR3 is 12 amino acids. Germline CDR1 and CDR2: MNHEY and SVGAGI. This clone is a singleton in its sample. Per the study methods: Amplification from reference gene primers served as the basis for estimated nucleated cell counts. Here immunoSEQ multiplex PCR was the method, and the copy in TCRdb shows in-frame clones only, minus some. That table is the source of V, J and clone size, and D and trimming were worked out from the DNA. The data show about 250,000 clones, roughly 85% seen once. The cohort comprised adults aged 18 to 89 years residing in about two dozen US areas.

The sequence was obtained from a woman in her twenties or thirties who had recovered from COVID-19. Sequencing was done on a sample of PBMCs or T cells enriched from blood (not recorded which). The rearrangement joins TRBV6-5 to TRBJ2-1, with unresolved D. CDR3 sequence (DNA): TGTGCCAGCAGAACGGCCTACAATGAGCAGTTCTTC. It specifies CASRTAYNEQFF.